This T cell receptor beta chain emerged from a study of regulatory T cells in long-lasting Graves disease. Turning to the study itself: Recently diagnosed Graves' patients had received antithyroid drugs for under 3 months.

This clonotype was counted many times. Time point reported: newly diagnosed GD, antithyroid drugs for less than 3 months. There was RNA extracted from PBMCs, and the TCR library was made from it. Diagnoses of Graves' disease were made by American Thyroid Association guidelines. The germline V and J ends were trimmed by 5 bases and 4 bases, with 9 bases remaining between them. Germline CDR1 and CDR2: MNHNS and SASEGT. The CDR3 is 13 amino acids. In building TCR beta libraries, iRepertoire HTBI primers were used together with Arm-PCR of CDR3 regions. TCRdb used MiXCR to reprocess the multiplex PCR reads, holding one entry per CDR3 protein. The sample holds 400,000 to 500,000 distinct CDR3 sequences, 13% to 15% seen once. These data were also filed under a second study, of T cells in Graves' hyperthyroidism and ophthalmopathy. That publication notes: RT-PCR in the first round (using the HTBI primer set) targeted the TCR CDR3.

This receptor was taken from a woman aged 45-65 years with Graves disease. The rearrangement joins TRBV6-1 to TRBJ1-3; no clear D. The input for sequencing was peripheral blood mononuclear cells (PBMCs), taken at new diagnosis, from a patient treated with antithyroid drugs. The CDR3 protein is CASSMGKGNTIYF. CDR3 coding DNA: TGTGCCAGCAGTATGGGAAAAGGAAACACCATATATTTT.